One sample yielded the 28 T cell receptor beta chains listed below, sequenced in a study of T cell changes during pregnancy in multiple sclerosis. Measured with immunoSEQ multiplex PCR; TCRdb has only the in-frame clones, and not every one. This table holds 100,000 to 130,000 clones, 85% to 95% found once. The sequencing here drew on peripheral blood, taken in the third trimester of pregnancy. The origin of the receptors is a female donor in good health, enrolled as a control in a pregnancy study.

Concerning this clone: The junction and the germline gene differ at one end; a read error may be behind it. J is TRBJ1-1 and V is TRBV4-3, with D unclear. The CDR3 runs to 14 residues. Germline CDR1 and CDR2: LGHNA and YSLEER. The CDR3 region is CASTQGRANTEAFF. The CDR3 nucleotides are TGCGCCAGCACCCAAGGGCGGGCGAACACTGAAGCTTTCTTT.

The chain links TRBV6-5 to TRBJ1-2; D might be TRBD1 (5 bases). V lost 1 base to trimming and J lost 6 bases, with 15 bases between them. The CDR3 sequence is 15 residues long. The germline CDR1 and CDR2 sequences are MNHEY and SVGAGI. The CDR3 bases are TGTGCCAGCAGTTACTACGGGGGATGGAGTGATGGCTACACCTTC. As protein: CASSYYGGWSDGYTF.

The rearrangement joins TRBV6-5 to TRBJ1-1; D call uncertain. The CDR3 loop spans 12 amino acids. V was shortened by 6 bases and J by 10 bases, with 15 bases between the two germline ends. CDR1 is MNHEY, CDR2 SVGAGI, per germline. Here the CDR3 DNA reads TGTGCCAGCAGCCTCCCTGGGTCGGGAGCTTTCTTT. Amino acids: CASSLPGSGAFF.

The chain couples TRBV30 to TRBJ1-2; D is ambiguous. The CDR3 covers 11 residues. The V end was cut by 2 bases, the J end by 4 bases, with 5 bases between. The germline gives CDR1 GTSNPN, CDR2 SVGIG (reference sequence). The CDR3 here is CAWSTGYGYTF. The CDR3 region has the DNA TGTGCCTGGAGTACGGGCTATGGCTACACCTTC.

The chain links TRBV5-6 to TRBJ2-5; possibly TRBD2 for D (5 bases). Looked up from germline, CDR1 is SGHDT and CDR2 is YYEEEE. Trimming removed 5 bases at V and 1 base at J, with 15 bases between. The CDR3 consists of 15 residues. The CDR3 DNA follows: TGTGCCAGCAGATCGGTACGGGCGGGCCAAGAGACCCAGTACTTC. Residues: CASRSVRAGQETQYF.

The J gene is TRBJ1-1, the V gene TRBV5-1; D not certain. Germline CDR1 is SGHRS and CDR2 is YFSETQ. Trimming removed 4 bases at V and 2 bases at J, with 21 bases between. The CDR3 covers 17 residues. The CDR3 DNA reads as TGCGCCAGCAGCAGCAGATTCGCGGGTGAGGGTAACACTGAAGCTTTCTTT. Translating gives CASSSRFAGEGNTEAFF.

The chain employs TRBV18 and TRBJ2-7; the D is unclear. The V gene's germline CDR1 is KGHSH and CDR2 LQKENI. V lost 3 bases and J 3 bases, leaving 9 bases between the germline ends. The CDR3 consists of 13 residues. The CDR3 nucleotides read TGTGCCAGCTCACCCCGGGTAGGCTACGAGCAGTACTTC. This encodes CASSPRVGYEQYF.

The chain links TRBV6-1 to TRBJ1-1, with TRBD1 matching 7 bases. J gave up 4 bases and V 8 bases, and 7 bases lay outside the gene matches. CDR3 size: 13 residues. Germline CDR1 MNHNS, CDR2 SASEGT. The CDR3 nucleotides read TGTGCCAGCGTCACAGGGGCGGCCACTGAAGCTTTCTTT. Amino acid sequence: CASVTGAATEAFF.

The CDR3 nucleotides are TGTGCCAGCAGTTCCAGGGGGCGCGACGAGCAGTACTTC. Translating it yields CASSSRGRDEQYF. The genes are TRBV6-5 and TRBJ2-7; 8 bases line up with TRBD1. Germline CDR1 MNHEY, CDR2 SVGAGI. Germline trimming cut 4 bases from V and 5 bases from J; bases unmatched to any gene: 4. The CDR3 loop spans 13 amino acids.

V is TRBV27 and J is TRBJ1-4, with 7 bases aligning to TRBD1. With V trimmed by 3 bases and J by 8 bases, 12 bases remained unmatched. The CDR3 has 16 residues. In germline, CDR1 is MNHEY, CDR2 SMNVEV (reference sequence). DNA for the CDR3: TGTGCCAGCAGTTTGAACGGGGGACAGACGGGAGAAAAACTGTTTTTT. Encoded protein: CASSLNGGQTGEKLFF.

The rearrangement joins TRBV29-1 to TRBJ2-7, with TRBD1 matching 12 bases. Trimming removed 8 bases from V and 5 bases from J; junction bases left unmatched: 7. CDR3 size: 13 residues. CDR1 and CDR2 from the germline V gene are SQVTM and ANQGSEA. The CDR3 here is CSPGGTGGHEQYF. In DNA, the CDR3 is TGCAGCCCTGGGGGGACAGGGGGCCACGAGCAGTACTTC.

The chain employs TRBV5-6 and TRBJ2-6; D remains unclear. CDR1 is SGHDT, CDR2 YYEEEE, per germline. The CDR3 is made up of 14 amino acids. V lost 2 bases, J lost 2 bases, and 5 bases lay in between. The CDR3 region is CASSFGPGANVLTF. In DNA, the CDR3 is TGTGCCAGCAGCTTTGGGCCTGGGGCCAACGTCCTGACTTTC.

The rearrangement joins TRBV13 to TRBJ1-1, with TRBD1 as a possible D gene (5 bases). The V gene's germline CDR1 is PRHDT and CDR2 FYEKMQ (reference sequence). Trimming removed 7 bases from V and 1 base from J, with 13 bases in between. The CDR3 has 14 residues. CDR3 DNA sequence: TGTGCCAGCATCTTGGTGGGGGGGAACACTGAAGCTTTCTTT. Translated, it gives CASILVGGNTEAFF.

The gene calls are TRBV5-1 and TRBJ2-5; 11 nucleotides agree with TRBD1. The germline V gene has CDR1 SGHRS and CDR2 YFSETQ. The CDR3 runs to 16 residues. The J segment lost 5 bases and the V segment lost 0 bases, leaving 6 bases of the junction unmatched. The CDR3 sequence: CASSLAGQGARETQYF. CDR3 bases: TGCGCCAGCAGCTTGGCCGGACAGGGGGCTCGGGAGACCCAGTACTTC.

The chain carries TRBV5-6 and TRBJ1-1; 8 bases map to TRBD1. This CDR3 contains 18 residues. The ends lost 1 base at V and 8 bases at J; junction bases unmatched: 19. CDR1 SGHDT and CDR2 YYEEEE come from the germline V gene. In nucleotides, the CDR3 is TGTGCCAGCAGCTTGAGGAGCCTGGGAACCAGGACAGGGCAAGAAGCTTTCTTT. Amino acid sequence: CASSLRSLGTRTGQEAFF.

CDR3: CASSKWGQSNYGYTF. The CDR3 coding sequence is TGTGCCAGTAGTAAATGGGGACAGTCTAACTATGGCTACACCTTC. V is TRBV19 and J is TRBJ1-2; 7 bases are shared with TRBD1. With 4 bases clipped from V and 0 bases from J, the junction kept 5 bases outside the gene matches. This CDR3 has 15 residues. Germline V gene lookup returns CDR1 LNHDA and CDR2 SQIVND (reference sequence).

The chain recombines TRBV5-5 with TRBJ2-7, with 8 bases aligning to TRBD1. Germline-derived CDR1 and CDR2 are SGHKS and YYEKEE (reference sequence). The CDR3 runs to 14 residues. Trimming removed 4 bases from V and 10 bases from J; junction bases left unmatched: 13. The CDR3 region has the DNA TGTGCCAGCAGCCCGGGGACAGGCGCCGGCGACCAGTACTTC. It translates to CASSPGTGAGDQYF.

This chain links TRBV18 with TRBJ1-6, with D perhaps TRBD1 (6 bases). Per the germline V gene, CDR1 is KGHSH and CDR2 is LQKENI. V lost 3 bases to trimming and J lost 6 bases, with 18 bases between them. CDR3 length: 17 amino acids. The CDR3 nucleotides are TGTGCCAGCTCACCTTCCTCAAAGGGGGATGCTAATTCACCCCTCCACTTT. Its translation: CASSPSSKGDANSPLHF.

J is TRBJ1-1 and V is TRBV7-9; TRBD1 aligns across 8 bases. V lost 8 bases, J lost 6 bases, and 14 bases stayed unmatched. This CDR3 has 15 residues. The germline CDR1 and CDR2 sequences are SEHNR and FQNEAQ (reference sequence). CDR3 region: CASAANRGRSSEAFF. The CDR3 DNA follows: TGTGCCAGCGCGGCTAACAGGGGGAGATCCTCTGAAGCTTTCTTT. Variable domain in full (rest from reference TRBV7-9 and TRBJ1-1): DTGVSQNPRHKITKRGQNVTFRCDPISEHNRLYWYRQTLGQGPEFLTYFQNEAQLEKSRLLSDRFSAERPKGSFSTLEIQRTEQGDSAMYLCASAANRGRSSEAFFGQGTRLTVV.

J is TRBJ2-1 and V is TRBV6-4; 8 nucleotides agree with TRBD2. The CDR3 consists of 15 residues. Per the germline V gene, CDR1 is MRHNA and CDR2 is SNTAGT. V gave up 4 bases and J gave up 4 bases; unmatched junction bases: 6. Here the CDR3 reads CASSVMGGGYNEQFF. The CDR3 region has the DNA TGTGCCAGCAGTGTAATGGGCGGGGGGTACAATGAGCAGTTCTTC.

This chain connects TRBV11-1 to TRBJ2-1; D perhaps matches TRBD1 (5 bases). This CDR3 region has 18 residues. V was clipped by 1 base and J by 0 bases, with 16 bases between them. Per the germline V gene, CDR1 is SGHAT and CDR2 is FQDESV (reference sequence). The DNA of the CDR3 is TGTGCCAGCAGCTTAGTAATTTCAGGGCAGGGCTCCTACAATGAGCAGTTCTTC. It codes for CASSLVISGQGSYNEQFF.

CDR3 sequence (DNA): TGTGCCATCAAAGCGGGGGAAATGGGGGAGCAGTACTTC. This sequence encodes CAIKAGEMGEQYF. The chain joins TRBV10-3 to TRBJ2-7; TRBD2 matches 8 bases. Trimming removed 7 bases from V and 7 bases from J; junction bases left unmatched: 9. CDR3 length equals 13 residues. The V gene's germline CDR1 is ENHRY and CDR2 SYGVKD.

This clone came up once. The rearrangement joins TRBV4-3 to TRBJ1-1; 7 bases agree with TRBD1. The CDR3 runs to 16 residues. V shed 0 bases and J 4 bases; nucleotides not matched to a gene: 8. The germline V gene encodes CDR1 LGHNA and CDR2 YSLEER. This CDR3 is CASSQDPRGLTTEAFF. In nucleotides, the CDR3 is TGCGCCAGCAGCCAAGATCCCAGGGGGTTAACCACTGAAGCTTTCTTT.

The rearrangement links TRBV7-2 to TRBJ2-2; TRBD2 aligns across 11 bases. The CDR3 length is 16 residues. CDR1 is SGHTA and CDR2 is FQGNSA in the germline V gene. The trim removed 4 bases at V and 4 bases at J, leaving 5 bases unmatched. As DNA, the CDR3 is TGTGCCAGCAGCTCAACTAGCGGGGGTTTCACCGGGGAGCTGTTTTTT. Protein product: CASSSTSGGFTGELFF.

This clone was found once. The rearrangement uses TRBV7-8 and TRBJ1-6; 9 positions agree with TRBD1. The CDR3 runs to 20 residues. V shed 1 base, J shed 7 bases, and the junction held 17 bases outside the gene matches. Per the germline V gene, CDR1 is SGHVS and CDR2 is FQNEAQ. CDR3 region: CASSLGAMGQGGRSNSPLHF. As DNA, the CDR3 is TGTGCCAGCAGCTTAGGCGCCATGGGACAGGGAGGGCGGTCAAATTCACCCCTCCACTTT.

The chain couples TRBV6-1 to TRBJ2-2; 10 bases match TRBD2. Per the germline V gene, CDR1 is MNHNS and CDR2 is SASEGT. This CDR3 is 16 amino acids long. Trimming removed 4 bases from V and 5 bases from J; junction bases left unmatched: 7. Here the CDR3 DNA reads TGTGCCAGCAGTGCCCTAGCGGGGGAACTAACCGGGGAGCTGTTTTTT. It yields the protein CASSALAGELTGELFF.

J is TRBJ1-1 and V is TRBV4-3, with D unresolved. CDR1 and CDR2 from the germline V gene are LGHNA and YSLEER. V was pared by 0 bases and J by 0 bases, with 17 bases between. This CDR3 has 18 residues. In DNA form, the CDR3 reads TGCGCCAGCAGCCAAGAGGTATATCCAGTGGGCATGAACACTGAAGCTTTCTTT. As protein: CASSQEVYPVGMNTEAFF.

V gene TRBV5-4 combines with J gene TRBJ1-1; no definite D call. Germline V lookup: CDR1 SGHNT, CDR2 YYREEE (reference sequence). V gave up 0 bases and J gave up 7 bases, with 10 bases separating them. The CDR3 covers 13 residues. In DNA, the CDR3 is TGTGCCAGCAGCTTGGACACAGCCAATGAAGCTTTCTTT. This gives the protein CASSLDTANEAFF.